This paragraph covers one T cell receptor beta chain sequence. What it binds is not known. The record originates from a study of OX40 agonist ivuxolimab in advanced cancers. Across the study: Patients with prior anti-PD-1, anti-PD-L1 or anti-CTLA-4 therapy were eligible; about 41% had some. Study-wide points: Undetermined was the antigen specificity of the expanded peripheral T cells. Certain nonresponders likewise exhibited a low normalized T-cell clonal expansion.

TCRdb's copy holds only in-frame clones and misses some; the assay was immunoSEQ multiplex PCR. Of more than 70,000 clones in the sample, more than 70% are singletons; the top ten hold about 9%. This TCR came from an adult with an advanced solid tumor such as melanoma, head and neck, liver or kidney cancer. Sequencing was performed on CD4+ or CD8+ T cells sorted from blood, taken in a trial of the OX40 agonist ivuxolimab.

DNA for the CDR3: TGTGCCAGCAGTTACGCATTTCAGGGGGCCTACGAGCAGTACTTC. Protein: CASSYAFQGAYEQYF. This chain uses TRBV6-5 with TRBJ2-7, with 7 bases that match TRBD1. Per germline, CDR1 MNHEY and CDR2 SVGAGI. V gave up 2 bases and J gave up 2 bases; unmatched junction bases: 6. CDR3 size: 15 residues.